One sample yielded the 13 T cell receptor beta chains listed below, sequenced in a study of T-cell memory formation after mild COVID-19. TCRdb independently ran MiXCR on the 5' RACE reads; one entry per CDR3 protein. The profile shows over 300,000 distinct CDR3 sequences, approximately 22% of them singletons. The sequenced material came from PBMCs or a T cell subset sorted from them (not recorded which). The receptors derive from a man younger than 35 who had mild COVID-19 (a few samples of this study predate the infection). Cell type and time point are not known.

This chain uses TRBV6-2 or TRBV6-3 with TRBJ2-2; the D gene is possibly TRBD1 (6 bases). The CDR3 runs to 15 residues. Germline CDR1 reads MNHEY; CDR2 reads SVGEGT. V was pared by 2 bases and J by 1 base, with 8 bases between. DNA of the CDR3: TGTGCCAGCAGTTACCGAGGGGGGAACACCGGGGAGCTGTTTTTT. Its translation is CASSYRGGNTGELFF.

This clonotype has only a few counts. The CDR3 here is CATNPQRTDTQYF. In DNA, the CDR3 is TGTGCCACCAACCCCCAACGCACAGATACGCAGTATTTT. The chain joins TRBV15 to TRBJ2-3; D ambiguous. This CDR3 is 13 amino acids long. Germline V gene data show CDR1 as LNHNV and CDR2 as YYDKDF (reference sequence). Trimming took off 7 bases at V and 1 base at J, with 9 bases between the two ends.

This clonotype was seen a few times. The V call is TRBV7-9, the J call TRBJ1-1; TRBD1 matches at 8 bases. Germline values: CDR1 SEHNR, CDR2 FQNEAQ (reference sequence). The trim removed 4 bases at V and 5 bases at J, leaving 3 bases unmatched. The CDR3 extends over 13 amino acids. As DNA, the CDR3 is TGTGCCAGCAGCTCCAGGGGGCTAACTGAAGCTTTCTTT. Translation gives CASSSRGLTEAFF.

This clonotype has a handful of counts. The rearrangement uses TRBV19 and TRBJ2-1; a weak D match, TRBD2 (6 bases). Germline V CDR1 and CDR2: LNHDA, SQIVND (reference sequence). Trimming left V 9 bases short and J 3 bases short, with 15 bases between. This CDR3 spans 14 amino acids. CDR3 amino acids: CASGPRGYYNEQFF. For the CDR3, the DNA is TGTGCCAGCGGTCCACGGGGGTACTACAATGAGCAGTTCTTC.

This clonotype has a count of ten or more. The gene calls are TRBV7-3 and TRBJ2-7; D is uncertain. Germline CDR1 and CDR2: SGHTA and FQGTGA. The CDR3 sequence is 13 residues long. V was clipped by 5 bases and J by 6 bases, with 14 bases between them. CDR3 in DNA: TGTGCCAGCAGCGCATCGCGGTCCAGCGAGCAGTACTTC. Residues: CASSASRSSEQYF. The complete variable domain, with remaining parts taken from reference TRBV7-3 and TRBJ2-7, reads GAGVSQTPSNKVTEKGKYVELRCDPISGHTALYWYRQSLGQGPEFLIYFQGTGAADDSGLPNDRFFAVRPEGSVSTLKIQRTERGDSAVYLCASSASRSSEQYFGPGTRLTVT.

This clonotype has more than one count but fewer than ten. This CDR3 reads CASSQRGAQETQYF. For the CDR3, the DNA is TGCGCCAGCAGCCAGCGGGGGGCCCAAGAGACCCAGTACTTC. V gene TRBV4-1 combines with J gene TRBJ2-5; 8 bases align to TRBD2. Trimming removed 3 bases from V and 1 base from J; junction bases left unmatched: 1. CDR3 length: 14 residues. CDR1 is MGHRA, CDR2 YSYEKL, per germline.

Only a few counts were recorded for this clonotype. V and J are TRBV4-3 and TRBJ2-3; TRBD2 is a possible D gene (5 bases). Looked up from germline, CDR1 is LGHNA and CDR2 is YSLEER. CDR3 length: 13 amino acids. Trimming stripped 0 bases from V and 8 bases from J, with 9 bases between. CDR3 in DNA: TGCGCCAGCAGCCAAGAGGCTAGCCTTACGCAGTATTTT. Translation gives CASSQEASLTQYF.

Many counts were recorded for this clonotype. The chain recombines TRBV7-3 with TRBJ1-1; D not resolved. V shed 2 bases and J shed 0 bases, with 10 bases lying between them. The CDR3 has 15 amino acids. From germline, CDR1 is SGHTA and CDR2 FQGTGA. CDR3 in DNA: TGTGCCAGCAGCTTAGGTCCGGTTATGAACACTGAAGCTTTCTTT. It specifies CASSLGPVMNTEAFF.

This clonotype has more than one count but fewer than ten. The V gene is TRBV5-1, the J gene TRBJ1-6, with no clear D. Germline V gene lookup returns CDR1 SGHRS and CDR2 YFSETQ. Deletions cut 1 base from V and 8 bases from J, with 13 bases between. The CDR3 runs 15 residues. The CDR3: CASSLWTEKDSPLHF. The CDR3 region has the DNA TGCGCCAGCAGCTTGTGGACTGAGAAAGATTCACCCCTCCACTTT.

This clonotype was counted at least ten times. The chain combines TRBV7-3 with TRBJ2-5, with TRBD2 identical over 7 bases. The V and J ends lost 2 bases and 3 bases, in that order; junction bases with no gene match: 6. CDR1 and CDR2 from the germline V gene are SGHTA and FQGTGA. CDR3 length equals 15 residues. CDR3 loop: CASSLGASGKETQYF. The CDR3 DNA reads as TGTGCCAGCAGCTTAGGGGCTAGCGGTAAAGAGACCCAGTACTTC.

The rearrangement joins TRBV7-8 to TRBJ1-5, with a weak D call TRBD1 (6 bases). Trimming removed 4 bases at V and 1 base at J, with 8 bases between. Germline-derived CDR1 and CDR2 are SGHVS and FQNEAQ. The CDR3 has 14 amino acids. The CDR3 protein is CASSWTASNQPQHF. The CDR3 DNA reads TGTGCCAGCAGCTGGACAGCGAGCAATCAGCCCCAGCATTTT. The whole variable domain, remainder taken from reference TRBV7-8 and TRBJ1-5, is GAGVSQSPRYKVAKRGQDVALRCDPISGHVSLFWYQQALGQGPEFLTYFQNEAQLDKSGLPSDRFFAERPEGSVSTLKIQRTQQEDSAVYLCASSWTASNQPQHFGDGTRLSIL.

This clonotype has more than one count but fewer than ten. V usage is TRBV29-1 and J usage is TRBJ2-4, with D uncertain. Trimming removed 1 base at V and 1 base at J, with 8 bases between. The germline CDR1 and CDR2 sequences are SQVTM and ANQGSEA. The CDR3 runs to 14 residues. This chain's CDR3 is CSVEGLLAKNIQYF. In nucleotides, the CDR3 is TGCAGCGTTGAAGGGTTACTGGCCAAAAACATTCAGTACTTC. Drawing the rest from reference TRBV29-1 and TRBJ2-4, the complete variable domain is SAVISQKPSRDICQRGTSLTIQCQVDSQVTMMFWYRQQPGQSLTLIATANQGSEATYESGFVIDKFPISRPNLTFSTLTVSNMSPEDSSIYLCSVEGLLAKNIQYFGAGTRLSVL.

This clonotype has at least ten counts. The gene calls are TRBV27 and TRBJ1-4, with D perhaps matching TRBD1 (6 bases). Trimming removed 5 bases from V and 0 bases from J, with 10 bases in between. This CDR3 contains 15 residues. Germline V CDR1 and CDR2: MNHEY, SMNVEV (reference sequence). CDR3 nucleotide sequence: TGTGCCAGCAGTAGACAGGTCGCAACTAATGAAAAACTGTTTTTT. It codes for CASSRQVATNEKLFF.